This note documents a single T cell receptor (beta chain) sequence. Its antigen is as yet unknown. A 5'RACE reaction primed in the constant segment made cDNA libraries of TCR alpha and TCR beta, and these carried sample barcodes and UMIs. TCRdb itself ran the 5' RACE reads through MiXCR, one entry per CDR3 protein. This sample has 500,000 to 550,000 distinct CDR3 sequences, with about 20% found just once. These data come from a study of T-cell memory formation after mild COVID-19. Overall study findings and caveats: Pre-infection memory contained some responding clones, which suggested that cross-reactive memory had joined. CD4/CD8 balance held among clones contracting day 15 to 85, and later expanders leaned CD4+.

This sequence originates from an adult woman who had mild COVID-19 (a few samples of this study predate the infection). Cell type and time point are not known. Sequencing was done on a sample of PBMCs or a T cell subset sorted from them (not recorded which).

CDR3 sequence: CSARSWAGANEKLFF. CDR3 bases: TGCAGTGCTAGGTCTTGGGCAGGTGCTAATGAAAAACTGTTTTTT. The gene calls are TRBV20-1 and TRBJ1-4; D is ambiguous. Looked up from germline, CDR1 is DFQATT and CDR2 is SNEGSKA (reference sequence). This CDR3 contains 15 residues. V lost 3 bases and J lost 3, with 14 bases in between.